A selection of T cell receptor beta chains follows, all from one sample in a study of blood T cell repertoires in COVID-19. Using immunoSEQ multiplex PCR, the repertoire was profiled, and TCRdb retains in-frame clones only, with some absent. The repertoire holds about 280,000 clones, with under 90% as singletons. Sequencing was performed on peripheral blood. These receptors were collected from a woman aged 50 to 65 who had recovered from COVID-19. Each CDR3 is given with its conserved first and last residue. D genes are given only for firm matches. Part of the rows lack a size; the others show once, few, many or a class for expanded clones.

d_gene: TRBD2; abundance: NA; j_gene: TRBJ2-1; v_gene: TRBV18; CDR3nt: TGTGCCAGCTCACCGGGGACTAGCGGGGGGATCTCCTACAATGAGCAGTTCTTC; CDR3aa: CASSPGTSGGISYNEQFF
d_gene: NA; abundance: NA; j_gene: TRBJ2-3; v_gene: TRBV4-3; CDR3nt: TGCGCCAGCAGCCAAGGGCTCCTCCGCCGCACAGATACGCAGTATTTT; CDR3aa: CASSQGLLRRTDTQYF
d_gene: TRBD2; abundance: NA; j_gene: TRBJ2-7; v_gene: TRBV15; CDR3nt: TGTGCCACCAGCAGAGATAAGGGGGCTAGCGGGACCTACGAGCAGTACTTC; CDR3aa: CATSRDKGASGTYEQYF
d_gene: NA; abundance: NA; j_gene: TRBJ1-2; v_gene: TRBV18; CDR3nt: TGTGCCAGCTCATCCTTCGACAGCGCTGCTAACTATGGCTACACCTTC; CDR3aa: CASSSFDSAANYGYTF
d_gene: NA; abundance: NA; j_gene: TRBJ1-1; v_gene: TRBV18; CDR3nt: TGTGCCAGCTCACCAGTGCAGGGTGGGGTGAACACTGAAGCTTTCTTT; CDR3aa: CASSPVQGGVNTEAFF
d_gene: TRBD1; abundance: NA; j_gene: TRBJ2-1; v_gene: TRBV6-2/TRBV6-3; CDR3nt: TGTGCCAGCAGTAAAGGGGACAGAAAAAACAATGAGCAGTTCTTC; CDR3aa: CASSKGDRKNNEQFF
d_gene: TRBD2; abundance: NA; j_gene: TRBJ2-3; v_gene: TRBV27; CDR3nt: TGTGCCAGCAGTTTGTCTAGCGGGATAGATACGCAGTATTTT; CDR3aa: CASSLSSGIDTQYF
d_gene: NA; abundance: NA; j_gene: TRBJ2-4; v_gene: TRBV7-2; CDR3nt: TGTGCCAGCAGCTTAGGGACTGCCAAAAACATTCAGTACTTC; CDR3aa: CASSLGTAKNIQYF
d_gene: TRBD2; abundance: NA; j_gene: TRBJ2-1; v_gene: TRBV5-8; CDR3nt: TGTGCCAGCAGTGCGGCTCGAACTAGCGGGGGGAAGAATGAGCAGTTCTTC; CDR3aa: CASSAARTSGGKNEQFF
d_gene: NA; abundance: few; j_gene: TRBJ1-1; v_gene: TRBV10-3; CDR3nt: TGTGCCATCAGTGCCTTGGCGAACACTGAAGCTTTCTTT; CDR3aa: CAISALANTEAFF
d_gene: NA; abundance: NA; j_gene: TRBJ2-7; v_gene: TRBV28; CDR3nt: TGTGCCAGCAGCTCGGTGGGTTGGAGAGGGGAGCAGTACTTC; CDR3aa: CASSSVGWRGEQYF
d_gene: NA; abundance: NA; j_gene: TRBJ2-5; v_gene: TRBV2; CDR3nt: TGTGCCAGCAGTCTGACTAGGCAAGAGACCCAGTACTTC; CDR3aa: CASSLTRQETQYF
d_gene: NA; abundance: NA; j_gene: TRBJ1-2; v_gene: TRBV19; CDR3nt: TGTGCCAGTAGTAGGGGGCAGGGTTCTGGCTATGGCTACACCTTC; CDR3aa: CASSRGQGSGYGYTF
d_gene: TRBD2; abundance: NA; j_gene: TRBJ2-3; v_gene: TRBV19; CDR3nt: TGTGCCAGTAGGAGAACTAGCGGGAGAGGAAGCACAGATACGCAGTATTTT; CDR3aa: CASRRTSGRGSTDTQYF
d_gene: NA; abundance: NA; j_gene: TRBJ1-6; v_gene: TRBV15; CDR3nt: TGTGCCACCAGCAGAGTAGTTGCGCGGGGTAAACACTCCTATAATTCACCCCTCCACTTT; CDR3aa: CATSRVVARGKHSYNSPLHF
d_gene: NA; abundance: NA; j_gene: TRBJ2-7; v_gene: TRBV6-2/TRBV6-3; CDR3nt: TGTGCCAGCAGTTACATGACTCCTGACGAGCAGTACTTC; CDR3aa: CASSYMTPDEQYF
d_gene: TRBD1; abundance: NA; j_gene: TRBJ1-2; v_gene: TRBV7-2; CDR3nt: TGTGCCAGCAGCCCAATAGGGCGAGGGACAGGGGTTGGGGGCTACACCTTC; CDR3aa: CASSPIGRGTGVGGYTF
d_gene: NA; abundance: NA; j_gene: TRBJ2-5; v_gene: TRBV7-9; CDR3nt: TGTGCCAGCAGCTTATCACAGGGCAATTTAGAGACCCAGTACTTC; CDR3aa: CASSLSQGNLETQYF
d_gene: TRBD1; abundance: NA; j_gene: TRBJ1-2; v_gene: TRBV2; CDR3nt: TGTGCCAGCAGTCTAAGACAGGGTTATGGCTACACCTTC; CDR3aa: CASSLRQGYGYTF
d_gene: NA; abundance: NA; j_gene: TRBJ1-1; v_gene: TRBV6-6; CDR3nt: TGTGCCAGCAGTCGTGGGCCCTACACTGAAGCTTTCTTT; CDR3aa: CASSRGPYTEAFF
d_gene: TRBD1; abundance: NA; j_gene: TRBJ1-2; v_gene: TRBV7-9; CDR3nt: TGTGCCAGCAGCGTAATCTTGGACAGGGGGCGAGGCTACACCTTC; CDR3aa: CASSVILDRGRGYTF
d_gene: NA; abundance: NA; j_gene: TRBJ2-7; v_gene: TRBV18; CDR3nt: TGTGCCAGCTCCCTGGGGGGGCATTACGAGCAGTACTTC; CDR3aa: CASSLGGHYEQYF
d_gene: NA; abundance: NA; j_gene: TRBJ2-1; v_gene: TRBV28; CDR3nt: TGTGCCGGACAAGGGGCGCAGGGTCTCTACAATGAGCAGTTCTTC; CDR3aa: CAGQGAQGLYNEQFF
d_gene: NA; abundance: once; j_gene: TRBJ2-2; v_gene: TRBV2; CDR3nt: TGTGCCAGCAGTGAAGCGGGCGGGGGCCGCACCGGGGAGCTGTTTTTT; CDR3aa: CASSEAGGGRTGELFF
d_gene: TRBD1; abundance: NA; j_gene: TRBJ1-1; v_gene: TRBV28; CDR3nt: TGTGCCAGCAGCCAGAGCGACAGGGAGGAAGCTTTCTTT; CDR3aa: CASSQSDREEAFF
d_gene: NA; abundance: once; j_gene: TRBJ1-4; v_gene: TRBV20-1; CDR3nt: TGCAGTGCTAGTGACCCCTCAACTAATGAAAAACTGTTTTTT; CDR3aa: CSASDPSTNEKLFF
d_gene: NA; abundance: NA; j_gene: TRBJ2-7; v_gene: TRBV10-3; CDR3nt: TGTGCCATCAGTGAGCCCCAGGGCTACGAGCAGTACTTC; CDR3aa: CAISEPQGYEQYF
d_gene: NA; abundance: NA; j_gene: TRBJ2-3; v_gene: TRBV9; CDR3nt: TGTGCCAGCAGCGTAGCAGGGACAGATACGCAGTATTTT; CDR3aa: CASSVAGTDTQYF
d_gene: NA; abundance: NA; j_gene: TRBJ1-2; v_gene: TRBV21-1; CDR3nt: TGTGCCAGCAGCAGCAGGGGCTACACCTTC; CDR3aa: CASSSRGYTF
d_gene: TRBD2; abundance: NA; j_gene: TRBJ2-7; v_gene: TRBV28; CDR3nt: TGTGCCACCCATAGCGGGGGATTTTCCTACGAGCAGTACTTC; CDR3aa: CATHSGGFSYEQYF
d_gene: TRBD1; abundance: NA; j_gene: TRBJ2-5; v_gene: TRBV5-1; CDR3nt: TGCGCCAGCAGCTTGGGGGACAGGGATCAAGAGACCCAGTACTTC; CDR3aa: CASSLGDRDQETQYF
d_gene: NA; abundance: NA; j_gene: TRBJ1-1; v_gene: TRBV5-1; CDR3nt: TGCGCCAGCAGCCCGAGGGGGGGTAGCCGGAACACTGAAGCTTTCTTT; CDR3aa: CASSPRGGSRNTEAFF
d_gene: TRBD2; abundance: once; j_gene: TRBJ2-1; v_gene: TRBV9; CDR3nt: TGTGCCAGCAGCGTAGCTTTTAGGACTAGCGGGAGCTCTAGCTCCTACAATGAGCAGTTCTTC; CDR3aa: CASSVAFRTSGSSSSYNEQFF
d_gene: NA; abundance: NA; j_gene: TRBJ2-7; v_gene: TRBV6-4; CDR3nt: TGTGCCAGCAGTGAGGCAGGGAAGACCTACGAGCAGTACTTC; CDR3aa: CASSEAGKTYEQYF
d_gene: TRBD2; abundance: NA; j_gene: TRBJ2-2; v_gene: TRBV19; CDR3nt: TGTGCCAGTAGTAACCGCGGGGGGGCAGACACCGGGGAGCTGTTTTTT; CDR3aa: CASSNRGGADTGELFF
d_gene: TRBD1; abundance: NA; j_gene: TRBJ1-1; v_gene: TRBV19; CDR3nt: TGTGCCAGTAGAGGACAGGGATTCACTGAAGCTTTCTTT; CDR3aa: CASRGQGFTEAFF
d_gene: TRBD1; abundance: NA; j_gene: TRBJ2-4; v_gene: TRBV18; CDR3nt: TGTGCCAGCTCAACGACAGGACAGGGGGCGGGAGTGAACTTC; CDR3aa: CASSTTGQGAGVNF
d_gene: NA; abundance: NA; j_gene: TRBJ2-7; v_gene: TRBV28; CDR3nt: TGTGCCAGCAACGCCGAGGGGGTCAACTACGAGCAGTACTTC; CDR3aa: CASNAEGVNYEQYF
d_gene: TRBD1; abundance: NA; j_gene: TRBJ2-7; v_gene: TRBV4-1; CDR3nt: TGCGCCAGCAGCCACCGCGGACAGGGACCCTACGAGCAGTACTTC; CDR3aa: CASSHRGQGPYEQYF
d_gene: NA; abundance: NA; j_gene: TRBJ2-5; v_gene: TRBV5-1; CDR3nt: TGCGCCAGCAGCTTGGTGGCAGGGGCCCAAGAGACCCAGTACTTC; CDR3aa: CASSLVAGAQETQYF